These 20 T cell receptor beta chains share one sample of origin, sequenced in a study of naive and memory T cell subsets. The SP2 primer and nested alpha and beta constant region primers amplified ligated cDNA in four rounds. TCRdb fed the 5' RACE reads into MiXCR, producing one record per CDR3 protein. The sample yields around 56,000 distinct CDR3 sequences, 6% to 8% seen once. TCR cDNA received a 3' ligated oligonucleotide that carried a UMI. These receptors were taken from a female donor in good health.

The V and J genes are TRBV7-2 and TRBJ2-1, with D tentatively TRBD2 (7 bases). This CDR3 is built from 18 residues. CDR1 and CDR2 (germline): SGHTA, FQGNSA. Trimming cost V 0 bases and J 7 bases, with 22 bases left between them. The CDR3 region is CASSLAAGEQGRRNEQFF. The CDR3 coding sequence is TGTGCCAGCAGCTTAGCGGCGGGGGAACAGGGCAGGCGGAATGAGCAGTTCTTC.

This clonotype was found many times. The J gene is TRBJ2-4, the V gene TRBV5-1; 11 bases align to TRBD1. Germline values: CDR1 SGHRS, CDR2 YFSETQ. The CDR3 spans 16 residues. Unmatched junction bases numbered 11, after V lost 4 bases and J lost 8 bases. The CDR3 spells CASSRTRTGGPDIQYF. CDR3 DNA sequence: TGCGCCAGCAGCCGCACTAGGACAGGGGGCCCGGACATTCAGTACTTC.

The rearrangement joins TRBV27 to TRBJ1-1, with a tentative D call TRBD1 (6 bases). CDR3 length: 13 residues. The germline V gene encodes CDR1 MNHEY and CDR2 SMNVEV (reference sequence). Trimming pared 6 bases from V and 3 bases from J, leaving 11 bases between. This CDR3 is CASRWGPDTEAFF. CDR3 sequence (DNA): TGTGCCAGCAGGTGGGGGCCGGACACTGAAGCTTTCTTT.

There are a few counts of this clonotype. The rearrangement links TRBV20-1 to TRBJ2-1; D is ambiguous. Trimming left V 0 bases short and J 2 bases short, with 11 bases between. The germline gives CDR1 DFQATT, CDR2 SNEGSKA (reference sequence). CDR3 length: 15 amino acids. CDR3 sequence reads: CSARDGVAPYNEQFF. CDR3 nucleotides: TGCAGTGCTAGAGATGGCGTCGCTCCCTACAATGAGCAGTTCTTC.

This clonotype was seen ten or more times. The rearrangement links TRBV3-2 to TRBJ1-5; no check of the table's D call, TRBD1, against the DNA was made. TRBV3-2 is a documented pseudogene. The CDR3 contains 18 residues. The CDR3: CASSPRTGPNRFGQPQHF. DNA for the CDR3: TGTGCCAGCAGCCCTAGGACAGGGCCCAATCGTTTCGGTCAGCCCCAGCATTTT.

This clonotype was recorded many times. One junction end does not reproduce the germline sequence, and a read error may be involved. The chain recombines TRBV7-7 with TRBJ2-1; no reliable D call. There are 13 residues in the CDR3. Per the germline V gene, CDR1 is SSHAT and CDR2 is FNYEAQ (reference sequence). The DNA for the CDR3 is TGTGCTAGCAGCCCCTTCGGGCCCAATGAGCAGTTCTTC. This sequence encodes CASSPFGPNEQFF.

This clonotype showed up many times. The rearrangement links TRBV9 to TRBJ2-2, with D possibly TRBD1 on 6 matching bases. The length of the CDR3 is 14 residues. V was shortened by 6 bases and J by 1 base, with 10 bases between the two germline ends. CDR1 is SGDLS, CDR2 YYNGEE, per germline. CDR3 nucleotides: TGTGCCAGCACAAAGACAGGGAACACCGGGGAGCTGTTTTTT. Its protein product is CASTKTGNTGELFF.

This clonotype came up many times. This chain connects TRBV5-1 to TRBJ1-3; 8 nucleotides align to TRBD1. CDR1 and CDR2 from the germline V gene are SGHRS and YFSETQ. The CDR3 loop spans 16 amino acids. The V segment lost 3 bases and the J segment 3 bases; nucleotides outside the gene matches: 8. The CDR3 sequence: CASSWAGTGYGNTIYF. The CDR3 DNA is TGCGCCAGCAGCTGGGCCGGGACAGGATATGGAAACACCATATATTTT. The entire variable domain, with the rest obtained from reference TRBV5-1 and TRBJ1-3, is as follows: KAGVTQTPRYLIKTRGQQVTLSCSPISGHRSVSWYQQTPGQGLQFLFEYFSETQRNKGNFPGRFSGRQFSNSRSEMNVSTLELGDSALYLCASSWAGTGYGNTIYFGEGSWLTVV.

This chain joins TRBV4-2 and TRBJ2-3; D call uncertain. CDR1 LGHNA and CDR2 YNFKEQ come from the germline V gene. The CDR3 has 12 residues. The ends were cut back, 3 bases at V and 4 bases at J, with 5 bases in the middle. The CDR3 nucleotides read TGTGCCAGCAGCCACGGGCCAGATACGCAGTATTTT. Protein product: CASSHGPDTQYF.

This clonotype was observed a few times. The chain carries TRBV12-3 or TRBV12-4 and TRBJ2-7, with 7 positions matching TRBD1. V lost 2 bases to trimming and J lost 2 bases; unmatched junction nucleotides: 6. The CDR3 runs 15 residues. The CDR3 loop is CASSLRAGGPYEQYF. The CDR3 nucleotides are TGTGCCAGCAGTTTACGGGCAGGGGGACCCTACGAGCAGTACTTC.

The chain employs TRBV6-2 or TRBV6-3 and TRBJ2-7; the D is unclear. The CDR3 runs to 12 residues. Germline V gene lookup returns CDR1 MNHEY and CDR2 SVGEGT. V lost 2 bases and J 7 bases, leaving 9 bases between the germline ends. The CDR3 loop reads CASSYVVREQYF. DNA for the CDR3: TGTGCCAGCAGTTACGTGGTTCGGGAGCAGTACTTC.

This clonotype was observed a single time. With a much larger clone just one base away, this may be a read error. J is TRBJ2-7 and V is TRBV9; D is perhaps TRBD2 (6 bases). V was cut by 0 bases and J by 3 bases, with 13 bases left in between. The CDR3 has 15 amino acids. CDR1 SGDLS and CDR2 YYNGEE come from the germline V gene. The CDR3 loop is CASSVGEGRSYEQYF. DNA for the CDR3: TGTGCCAGCAGCGTAGGAGAGGGGAGGAGCTACGAGCAGTACTTC.

The chain links TRBV10-3 to TRBJ2-3; 9 bases line up with TRBD2. CDR1 is ENHRY and CDR2 is SYGVKD in the germline V gene. The CDR3 runs to 15 residues. Trimming at V came to 4 bases and at J to 2 bases, leaving 4 bases not matched to a gene. CDR3 sequence: CAISVAGAYTDTQYF. The CDR3 DNA is TGTGCCATCAGTGTAGCGGGGGCCTACACAGATACGCAGTATTTT.

The gene calls are TRBV6-1 and TRBJ2-7, with no clear D. The CDR3 is made up of 13 amino acids. Germline lookup yields CDR1 MNHNS and CDR2 SASEGT. Trimming took off 3 bases at V and 5 bases at J, with 11 bases between the two ends. As DNA, the CDR3 is TGTGCCAGCAGTGACGGGTCGGATCACGAGCAGTACTTC. This codes for CASSDGSDHEQYF.

In this sample, this clonotype turned up many times. This chain links TRBV12-3 or TRBV12-4 with TRBJ1-1; the D gene is possibly TRBD1 (6 bases). The CDR3 loop spans 11 amino acids. Trimming stripped 4 bases from V and 11 bases from J, with 11 bases between. CDR3 nucleotide sequence: TGTGCCAGCAGTTACAGGGTCGCTGCTTTCTTT. Amino acids: CASSYRVAAFF.

The chain uses TRBV28 and TRBJ2-7; D is ambiguous. V lost 8 bases and J lost 4, with 12 bases in between. CDR1 and CDR2 from the germline V gene are MDHEN and SYDVKM. This CDR3 comprises 12 residues. The CDR3 is CASLKIPYEQYF. CDR3 nucleotides: TGTGCCAGCCTAAAGATCCCGTACGAGCAGTACTTC.

The chain joins TRBV6-2 or TRBV6-3 to TRBJ2-5, with TRBD2 as a possible D gene (6 bases). CDR1 and CDR2 from the germline V gene are MNHEY and SVGEGT. The CDR3 is 15 amino acids. Trimming removed 6 bases from V and 4 bases from J, with 18 bases in between. The CDR3 sequence: CASRPTGSLGETQYF. The CDR3 coding sequence is TGTGCCAGCAGACCGACCGGGAGCCTGGGAGAGACCCAGTACTTC.

V usage is TRBV6-5 and J usage is TRBJ2-5, with TRBD2 identical over 10 bases. V lost 5 bases to trimming and J lost 2 bases; unmatched junction nucleotides: 5. In germline, CDR1 is MNHEY, CDR2 SVGAGI. This CDR3 is built from 15 residues. CDR3 protein: CASSRTSGEQETQYF. The CDR3 DNA is TGTGCCAGCAGTCGTACTAGCGGGGAACAAGAGACCCAGTACTTC.

In its sample, this clonotype is medium-sized (0.01 to 0.1%). The chain combines TRBV12-3 or TRBV12-4 with TRBJ1-1; TRBD1 aligns across 8 bases. This CDR3 has 15 amino acids. J gave up 4 bases and V 1 base, and 5 bases lay outside the gene matches. Here the CDR3 reads CASSLGTGRSTEAFF. The CDR3 nucleotides read TGTGCCAGCAGTTTAGGGACAGGGAGGAGCACTGAAGCTTTCTTT.

This clonotype was seen at least ten times. The V gene is TRBV7-2, the J gene TRBJ1-3; D gene ambiguous. Trimming removed 3 bases at V and 4 bases at J, with 4 bases between. This CDR3 comprises 12 residues. The V gene's germline CDR1 is SGHTA and CDR2 FQGNSA. The CDR3 region is CASSFTGNTIYF. CDR3 bases: TGTGCCAGCAGCTTCACCGGAAACACCATATATTTT.